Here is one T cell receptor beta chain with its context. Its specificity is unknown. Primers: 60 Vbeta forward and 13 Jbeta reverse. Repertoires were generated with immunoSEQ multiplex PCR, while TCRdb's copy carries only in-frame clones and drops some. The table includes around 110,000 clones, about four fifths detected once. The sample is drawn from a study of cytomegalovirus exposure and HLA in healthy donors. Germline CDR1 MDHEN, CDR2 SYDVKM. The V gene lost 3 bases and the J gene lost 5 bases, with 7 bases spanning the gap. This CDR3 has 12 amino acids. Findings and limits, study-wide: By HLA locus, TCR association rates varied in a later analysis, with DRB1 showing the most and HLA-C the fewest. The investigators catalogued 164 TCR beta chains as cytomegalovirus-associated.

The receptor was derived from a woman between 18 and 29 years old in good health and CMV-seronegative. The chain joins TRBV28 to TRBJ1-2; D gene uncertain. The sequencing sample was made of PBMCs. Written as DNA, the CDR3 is TGTGCCAGCAGTTTGACAAATTATGGCTACACCTTC. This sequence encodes CASSLTNYGYTF.